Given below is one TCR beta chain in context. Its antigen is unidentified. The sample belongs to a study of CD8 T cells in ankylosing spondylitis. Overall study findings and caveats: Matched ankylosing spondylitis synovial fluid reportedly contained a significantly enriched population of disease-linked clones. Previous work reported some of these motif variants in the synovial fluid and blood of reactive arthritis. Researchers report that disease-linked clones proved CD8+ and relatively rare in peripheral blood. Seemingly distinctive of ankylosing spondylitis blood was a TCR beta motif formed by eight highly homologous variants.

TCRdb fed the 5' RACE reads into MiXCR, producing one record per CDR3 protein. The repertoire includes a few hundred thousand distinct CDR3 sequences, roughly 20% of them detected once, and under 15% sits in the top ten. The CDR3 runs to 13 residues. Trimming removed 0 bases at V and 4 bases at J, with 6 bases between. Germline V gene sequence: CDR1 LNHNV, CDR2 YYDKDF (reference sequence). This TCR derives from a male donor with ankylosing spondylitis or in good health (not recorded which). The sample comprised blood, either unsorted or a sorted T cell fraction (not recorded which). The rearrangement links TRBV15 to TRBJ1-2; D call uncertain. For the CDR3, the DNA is TGTGCCACCAGCAGAGAGAATCTCTATGGCTACACCTTC. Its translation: CATSRENLYGYTF. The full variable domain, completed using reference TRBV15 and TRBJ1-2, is DAMVIQNPRYQVTQFGKPVTLSCSQTLNHNVMYWYQQKSSQAPKLLFHYYDKDFNNEADTPDNFQSRRPNTSFCFLDIRSPGLGDTAMYLCATSRENLYGYTFGSGTRLTVV.